This TCR beta chain was retrieved from a study of blood T cell repertoires in COVID-19. Turning to the study itself: PBMCs, B-cell-depleted T cells, or T cells provided the cDNA or gDNA that made up the material.

V dropped 0 bases and J dropped 3; count of bases not matched to a gene: 4. This CDR3 comprises 16 residues. The germline V gene encodes CDR1 LNHNV and CDR2 YYDKDF (reference sequence). Authors' processing steps: Amplification of reference gene primers provided the estimated nucleated cell counts. Sequencing was performed with immunoSEQ multiplex PCR; in TCRdb, only in-frame clones are kept and a portion is missing. That table is the source of V, J and clone size, and D and trimming were worked out from the DNA. The table lists 310,000 or so clones, around 90% of them singletons, with under 7.5% in the top ten.

Specimen: peripheral blood. This chain joins TRBV15 and TRBJ2-1, with 8 positions matching TRBD2. This TCR derives from a man between 18 and 35 years old who had recovered from COVID-19. Here the CDR3 reads CATSREKRELYNEQFF. As DNA, the CDR3 is TGTGCCACCAGCAGAGAGAAGCGGGAGCTCTACAATGAGCAGTTCTTC.